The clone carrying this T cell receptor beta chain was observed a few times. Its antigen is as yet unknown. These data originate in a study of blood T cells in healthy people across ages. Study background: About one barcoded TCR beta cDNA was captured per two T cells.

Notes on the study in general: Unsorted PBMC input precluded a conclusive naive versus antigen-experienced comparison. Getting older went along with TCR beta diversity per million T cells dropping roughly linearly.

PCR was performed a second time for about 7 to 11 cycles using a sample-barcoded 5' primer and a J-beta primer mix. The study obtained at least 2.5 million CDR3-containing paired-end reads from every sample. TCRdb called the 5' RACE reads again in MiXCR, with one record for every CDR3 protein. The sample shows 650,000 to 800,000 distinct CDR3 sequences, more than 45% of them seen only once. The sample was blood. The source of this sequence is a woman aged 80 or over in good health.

DNA for the CDR3: TGTGCCAGCAGCCCAGACAAATCCTTTGGGTACTTC. Residues: CASSPDKSFGYF. The chain combines TRBV7-9 with TRBJ2-5, with no clear D. CDR1 is SEHNR, CDR2 FQNEAQ, per germline (reference sequence). Between the trimmed V and J ends, which lost 5 bases and 13 bases, there was a span of 17 bases. This CDR3 comprises 12 residues.